The clone carrying this T cell receptor beta chain was detected ten times or more. CDR1 and CDR2 from the germline V gene are LGHDT and YNNKEL (reference sequence). The CDR3 runs to 14 residues. V dropped 6 bases and J dropped 3; count of bases not matched to a gene: 6. The data belong to a study of CD8 T cells in ankylosing spondylitis. MiXCR, run by TCRdb on the 5' RACE reads, gives a single entry per CDR3 protein. The table records around 220,000 distinct CDR3 sequences, approximately 10% of them present only once. The sequence was collected from a male donor with ankylosing spondylitis or in good health (not recorded which). The chain combines TRBV3-1 with TRBJ2-7; 9 bases line up with TRBD1. Source material: blood, either unsorted or a sorted T cell fraction (not recorded which). The DNA for the CDR3 is TGTGCCAGCAGACGCGGACAGGGGCTCTACGAGCAGTACTTC. It codes for CASRRGQGLYEQYF.